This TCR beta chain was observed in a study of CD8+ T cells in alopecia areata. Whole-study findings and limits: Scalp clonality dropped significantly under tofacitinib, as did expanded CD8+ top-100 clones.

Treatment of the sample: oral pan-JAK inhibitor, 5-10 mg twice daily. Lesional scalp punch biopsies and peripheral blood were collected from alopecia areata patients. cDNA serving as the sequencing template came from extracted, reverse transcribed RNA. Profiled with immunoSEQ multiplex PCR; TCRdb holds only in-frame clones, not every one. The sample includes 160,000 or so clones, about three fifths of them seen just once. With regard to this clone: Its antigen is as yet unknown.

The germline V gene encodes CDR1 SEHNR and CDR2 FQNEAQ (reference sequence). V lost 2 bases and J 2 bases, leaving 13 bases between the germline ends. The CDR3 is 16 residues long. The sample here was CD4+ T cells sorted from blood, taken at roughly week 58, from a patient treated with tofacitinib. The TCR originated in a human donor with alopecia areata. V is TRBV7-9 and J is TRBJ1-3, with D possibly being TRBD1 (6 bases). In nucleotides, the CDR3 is TGTGCCAGCAGCTTAAACAGGGATGTCGCTGGAAACACCATATATTTT. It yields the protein CASSLNRDVAGNTIYF.